This T cell receptor (beta chain) was recorded in a study of blood T cell repertoires in COVID-19. On the study more broadly: The United States, Italy and Spain were the sources of the acute and convalescent COVID-19 samples. Nucleic acid was either cDNA or gDNA, and it came from T cells, B-cell-depleted T cells, or PBMCs.

Method: immunoSEQ multiplex PCR; TCRdb's copy keeps in-frame clones and lacks some. Of approximately 190,000 clones detected, 70% to 90% appear once; the ten largest clones hold about 26%. Recruitment covered 20 to 25 US areas and drew participants whose ages spanned about 18 to 90 years. Clinical history reported by participants formed the basis on which cohorts were assigned. The sequencing input was PBMCs or T cells enriched from blood (not recorded which). The receptor was isolated from a middle-aged woman in a cohort exposed to, infected with or recovered from COVID-19 (not recorded which).

In DNA form, the CDR3 reads TGTGCCAGCAGTGACGGTTGGGACTCAAGCTCTGGGGCCAACGTCCTGACTTTC. Residues: CASSDGWDSSSGANVLTF. This sequence joins TRBV2 and TRBJ2-6, with D perhaps matching TRBD2 (6 bases). Germline loops: CDR1 SNHLY, CDR2 FYNNEI. The V and J ends lost 3 bases and 0 bases respectively, with 15 bases between them. This CDR3 region has 18 residues.